This entry features one T cell receptor beta chain sequence. Its antigen is as yet unknown. This entry is derived from a study of vaccination effects on CD4 cells after COVID-19. Whole-study results and caveats: Small numbers of convalescent patients limited the study. It also lacked early post-infection timepoints. At late timepoints after vaccination, vaccine- and infection-induced clones shrank markedly.

CDR1 and CDR2 from the germline V gene are MNHEY and SVGAGI. This CDR3 is 16 amino acids long. V lost 0 bases and J 1 base, leaving 13 bases between the germline ends. TCRdb's table, derived via immunoSEQ multiplex PCR, lists solely in-frame clones and lacks some. The table records 20,000 to 25,000 clones, roughly two thirds of them present only once. Viral peptide pool expansion of antigen-specific CD4+ T cells preceded sequencing in the ViraFEST assay. After less than 11 days in culture, the CD4+ T cells were isolated. Vaccinees lacked prior SARS-CoV-2 infection and tested negative for nucleocapsid antibodies. After two million PBMC were placed in each well, they were cultured with around 10 IU/ml IL-2 and roughly 10 ug/ml peptides.

This clonotype originated in a human donor who received a COVID-19 vaccine. This material consisted of CD4+ T cells from PBMCs cultured with HCoV-NL63 spike peptides, taken before COVID-19 vaccination. The chain has TRBV6-5 and TRBJ2-7; D possibly corresponds to TRBD1 (7 bases). Here the CDR3 DNA reads TGTGCCAGCAGTTACTCCCTGGGGGGACAGTCCTACGAGCAGTACTTC. Translation: CASSYSLGGQSYEQYF.